Below, 22 T cell receptor beta chains from the same sample are listed, as sequenced in a study of blood T cell repertoires in COVID-19 (dated by TCRdb to 2020 to 2022). The library was obtained by the immunoSEQ multiplex PCR assay. Sourced from immuneACCESS, this table was stored by TCRdb with only in-frame sequences that have V and J called. A share of the clones is absent; for the studies checked, an unresolved V gene accounts for under half, and the remainder has no known explanation. This sample lists under 50,000 clones; 69% were detected once. Together, the top ten hold 6.2% of the sample. Material for sequencing was peripheral blood. The receptors originated from a man at least 80 years old with acute or convalescent COVID-19.

The chain has TRBV6-6 and TRBJ1-3, with unresolved D. The germline V gene encodes CDR1 MNHNY and CDR2 SVGAGI (reference sequence). Trimming pared 2 bases from V and 4 bases from J, leaving 9 bases between. The CDR3 length is 14 residues. This chain's CDR3 is CASSYGEFGNTIYF. The CDR3 region has the DNA TGTGCCAGCAGTTACGGGGAGTTCGGAAACACCATATATTTT.

This sequence joins TRBV7-9 and TRBJ2-3; 7 bases line up with TRBD1. Germline trimming cut 4 bases from V and 0 bases from J; bases unmatched to any gene: 4. The germline CDR1 and CDR2 sequences are SEHNR and FQNEAQ (reference sequence). This CDR3 is built from 15 residues. The CDR3 region is CASSSDRTSTDTQYF. As DNA, the CDR3 is TGTGCCAGCAGCTCGGACAGGACAAGCACAGATACGCAGTATTTT.

This clone rates as medium-sized. The rearrangement joins TRBV2 to TRBJ2-3; 10 nucleotides match TRBD2. V lost 4 bases, J lost 0 bases, and 4 bases stayed unmatched. Germline V gives CDR1 SNHLY, CDR2 FYNNEI. CDR3 length: 16 residues. The CDR3 sequence is CASSGLAGGSTDTQYF. The CDR3 bases are TGTGCCAGCAGTGGGTTAGCGGGGGGAAGCACAGATACGCAGTATTTT.

The V call is TRBV28, the J call TRBJ2-1; D remains unclear. Trimming removed 5 bases at V and 10 bases at J, with 9 bases between. The length of the CDR3 is 11 residues. CDR1 and CDR2 from the germline V gene are MDHEN and SYDVKM. The CDR3 region has the DNA TGTGCCAGCAGTCCCCGCAGGGAGCAGTTCTTC. This encodes CASSPRREQFF.

This clone has a handful of counts. The chain recombines TRBV2 with TRBJ2-7, with D possibly matching TRBD2 (6 bases). Deletions cut 7 bases from V and 2 bases from J, with 18 bases between. From germline, CDR1 is SNHLY and CDR2 FYNNEI. The CDR3 extends over 15 amino acids. In DNA form, the CDR3 reads TGTGCCAGCACTTCCGGGGGTAGCCTCCCCTACGAGCAGTACTTC. Translated: CASTSGGSLPYEQYF. Filled out from reference TRBV2 and TRBJ2-7, the complete variable domain reads EPEVTQTPSHQVTQMGQEVILRCVPISNHLYFYWYRQILGQKVEFLVSFYNNEISEKSEIFDDQFSVERPDGSNFTLKIRSTKLEDSAMYFCASTSGGSLPYEQYFGPGTRLTVT.

The V gene is TRBV7-6, the J gene TRBJ1-1, with TRBD1 matching over 10 bases. CDR1 and CDR2 from the germline V gene are SGHVS and FNYEAQ. The CDR3 length is 16 residues. V lost 4 bases, J lost 5 bases, and 10 bases stayed unmatched. The CDR3 coding sequence is TGTGCCAGCAGCTCGGGACAGGGGCTGACGGGGACTGAAGCTTTCTTT. It is translated as CASSSGQGLTGTEAFF. The whole variable domain, filled in from reference TRBV7-6 and TRBJ1-1, reads GAGVSQSPRYKVTKRGQDVALRCDPISGHVSLYWYRQALGQGPEFLTYFNYEAQQDKSGLPNDRFSAERPEGSISTLTIQRTEQRDSAMYRCASSSGQGLTGTEAFFGQGTRLTVV.

The rearrangement uses TRBV4-1 and TRBJ2-7; TRBD1 agrees at 12 bases. The CDR3 has 15 residues. Unmatched junction bases numbered 5, after V lost 4 bases and J lost 4 bases. Germline CDR1 and CDR2: MGHRA and YSYEKL. CDR3 coding DNA: TGCGCCAGCAGCCCCGGGACAGGGGGCAGGTACGAGCAGTACTTC. Protein sequence: CASSPGTGGRYEQYF.

The V and J genes are TRBV4-1 and TRBJ2-6; tentative D call: TRBD1 (6 bases). There are 17 residues in the CDR3. Germline V gene data show CDR1 as MGHRA and CDR2 as YSYEKL. The germline V and J ends were trimmed by 2 bases and 2 bases, with 13 bases remaining between them. Written as DNA, the CDR3 is TGCGCCAGCAGCCAATCAACAGGGAAGCCTGGGGCCAACGTCCTGACTTTC. This gives the protein CASSQSTGKPGANVLTF.

The genes are TRBV5-1 and TRBJ1-1, with D perhaps matching TRBD1 (5 bases). The CDR3 contains 15 residues. CDR1 is SGHRS and CDR2 is YFSETQ in the germline V gene. V gave up 1 base and J gave up 1 base, with 11 bases separating them. The CDR3 DNA is TGCGCCAGCAGCTTGACGGGGGGAGGGAACACTGAAGCTTTCTTT. Encoded protein: CASSLTGGGNTEAFF.

In this sample, this clone turned up a few times. CDR3 sequence reads: CASSGDTHNSPLHF. The CDR3 DNA sequence: TGTGCCAGCAGCGGAGACACCCATAATTCACCCCTCCACTTT. The chain joins TRBV9 to TRBJ1-6, with no clear D. Trimming took off 3 bases at V and 5 bases at J, with 9 bases between the two ends. The germline V gene encodes CDR1 SGDLS and CDR2 YYNGEE. The length of the CDR3 is 14 residues. Together with reference TRBV9 and TRBJ1-6, the CDR3 gives the full variable domain: DSGVTQTPKHLITATGQRVTLRCSPRSGDLSVYWYQQSLDQGLQFLIQYYNGEERAKGNILERFSAQQFPDLHSELNLSSLELGDSALYFCASSGDTHNSPLHFGNGTRLTVT.

The count of this clone is one. CDR3 sequence: CASSGRGGSTDTQYF. CDR3 DNA: TGTGCCAGCAGCGGGAGGGGGGGGAGCACAGATACGCAGTATTTT. The genes are TRBV11-2 and TRBJ2-3, with a weak D call TRBD2 (7 bases). The germline V gene has CDR1 SGHAT and CDR2 FQNNGV. The CDR3 has 15 amino acids. The V and J ends lost 5 bases and 0 bases respectively, with 12 bases between them. The full variable domain, its missing parts supplied by reference TRBV11-2 and TRBJ2-3, is EAGVAQSPRYKIIEKRQSVAFWCNPISGHATLYWYQQILGQGPKLLIQFQNNGVVDDSQLPKDRFSAERLKGVDSTLKIQPAKLEDSAVYLCASSGRGGSTDTQYFGPGTRLTVL.

There are a few counts of this clone. V gene TRBV6-5 combines with J gene TRBJ2-5; D might be TRBD2 (5 bases). In germline, CDR1 is MNHEY, CDR2 SVGAGI. Trimming took 0 bases from V and 5 from J, leaving 10 bases between them. The CDR3 has 14 amino acids. The CDR3 loop is CASSYSRADETQYF. CDR3 nucleotide sequence: TGTGCCAGCAGTTACTCGAGGGCGGATGAGACCCAGTACTTC.

This clone occurred a few times. The J gene is TRBJ2-7, the V gene TRBV27; 7 nucleotides align to TRBD1. Germline V gene lookup returns CDR1 MNHEY and CDR2 SMNVEV (reference sequence). The CDR3 runs 14 residues. Trimming cost V 4 bases and J 2 bases; bases outside gene matches: 5. The CDR3 here is CASSSGQPPYEQYF. Written as DNA, the CDR3 is TGTGCCAGCAGTTCGGGACAGCCCCCCTACGAGCAGTACTTC.

This clone was seen only once. The chain joins TRBV6-6 to TRBJ2-7, with 11 bases aligning to TRBD2. Germline trimming cut 6 bases from V and 4 bases from J; bases unmatched to any gene: 11. The CDR3 consists of 16 residues. Germline V gene sequence: CDR1 MNHNY, CDR2 SVGAGI (reference sequence). As DNA, the CDR3 is TGTGCCAGCAGGGGGGTAGCGGGAGGGCCTTTTTACGAGCAGTACTTC. Its protein product is CASRGVAGGPFYEQYF.

The chain combines TRBV5-4 with TRBJ1-4; perhaps TRBD1 as D (6 bases). Germline V gives CDR1 SGHNT, CDR2 YYREEE (reference sequence). Trimming cost V 0 bases and J 5 bases, with 11 bases left between them. The length of the CDR3 is 15 residues. The CDR3 coding sequence is TGTGCCAGCAGCTTGGATCCAGGGGAGAATGAAAAACTGTTTTTT. Protein sequence: CASSLDPGENEKLFF.

This sequence joins TRBV10-3 and TRBJ2-2; 15 positions agree with TRBD2. The CDR3 is 19 amino acids. Germline V CDR1 and CDR2: ENHRY, SYGVKD. Trimming cost V 0 bases and J 3 bases; bases outside gene matches: 5. For the CDR3, the DNA is TGTGCCATCAGTGAGTCCTTGGGACTAGCGGGGGGACACACCGGGGAGCTGTTTTTT. It yields the protein CAISESLGLAGGHTGELFF.

The rearrangement joins TRBV7-9 to TRBJ1-2, with D tentatively TRBD1 (6 bases). Per germline, CDR1 SEHNR and CDR2 FQNEAQ (reference sequence). This CDR3 region has 13 residues. V was shortened by 4 bases and J by 7 bases, with 13 bases between the two germline ends. CDR3 DNA sequence: TGTGCCAGCAGCTCACAGGGCCAACTTGGCTACACCTTC. As protein: CASSSQGQLGYTF.

This clone was detected once. The rearrangement uses TRBV11-3 and TRBJ2-5; weak D call: TRBD1 (6 bases). Trimming pared 1 base from V and 3 bases from J, leaving 12 bases between. The CDR3 contains 15 residues. The germline gives CDR1 SGHNT, CDR2 YENEEA. The CDR3 region is CASSLGANREETQYF. Written as DNA, the CDR3 is TGTGCCAGCAGCTTAGGAGCCAACAGGGAAGAGACCCAGTACTTC.

V and J are TRBV28 and TRBJ2-3; 8 positions match TRBD1. CDR3 length: 16 residues. Germline V gene lookup returns CDR1 MDHEN and CDR2 SYDVKM. V lost 6 bases and J lost 1; bases outside the gene matches: 9. CDR3 in amino acids: CASRGDRGRGTDTQYF. The CDR3 bases are TGTGCCAGCAGGGGAGACAGGGGTAGGGGCACAGATACGCAGTATTTT.

The chain combines TRBV5-5 with TRBJ1-1; D is uncertain. The CDR3 loop spans 14 amino acids. Trimming stripped 3 bases from V and 1 base from J, with 10 bases between. The V gene's germline CDR1 is SGHKS and CDR2 YYEKEE (reference sequence). This chain's CDR3 is CASSSIQKNTEAFF. The CDR3 coding sequence is TGTGCCAGCAGCTCGATCCAGAAGAACACTGAAGCTTTCTTT.

This sequence joins TRBV5-4 and TRBJ2-3, with 9 bases aligning to TRBD2. From germline, CDR1 is SGHNT and CDR2 YYREEE (reference sequence). Trimming took 7 bases from V and 2 from J; bases not matched to a gene: 8. The CDR3 has 15 residues. The CDR3 DNA sequence: TGTGCCAGCCTCTGGCGGGGGGGCCTCACAGATACGCAGTATTTT. As protein: CASLWRGGLTDTQYF.

This chain links TRBV5-6 with TRBJ2-1; 8 positions match TRBD2. There are 16 residues in the CDR3. Per the germline V gene, CDR1 is SGHDT and CDR2 is YYEEEE. V shed 0 bases, J shed 8 bases, and the junction held 10 bases outside the gene matches. The CDR3 reads CASSLDYGRALDEQFF. CDR3 bases: TGTGCCAGCAGCTTGGATTACGGGAGGGCTCTGGATGAGCAGTTCTTC.